This T cell receptor (beta chain) was observed in a study of cytomegalovirus exposure and HLA in healthy donors. CDR3 length: 15 amino acids. Germline CDR1 SGHAT, CDR2 FQNNGV. The J segment lost 6 bases and the V segment lost 2 bases, leaving 8 bases of the junction unmatched. Primers included in the PCR were 60 Vbeta and 13 Jbeta primers. The repertoire was sequenced with immunoSEQ multiplex PCR; TCRdb's copy has only in-frame clones and lacks some. The sample has 85,000 to 100,000 clones; approximately 80% are singletons. This receptor was obtained from a woman aged 60 to 75 in good health and CMV-seronegative. The chain uses TRBV11-2 and TRBJ2-7; 9 nucleotides agree with TRBD2. Input material: PBMCs. CDR3 region: CASSLKAGGPVEQYF. As DNA, the CDR3 is TGTGCCAGCAGCTTAAAGGCGGGAGGGCCGGTCGAGCAGTACTTC.